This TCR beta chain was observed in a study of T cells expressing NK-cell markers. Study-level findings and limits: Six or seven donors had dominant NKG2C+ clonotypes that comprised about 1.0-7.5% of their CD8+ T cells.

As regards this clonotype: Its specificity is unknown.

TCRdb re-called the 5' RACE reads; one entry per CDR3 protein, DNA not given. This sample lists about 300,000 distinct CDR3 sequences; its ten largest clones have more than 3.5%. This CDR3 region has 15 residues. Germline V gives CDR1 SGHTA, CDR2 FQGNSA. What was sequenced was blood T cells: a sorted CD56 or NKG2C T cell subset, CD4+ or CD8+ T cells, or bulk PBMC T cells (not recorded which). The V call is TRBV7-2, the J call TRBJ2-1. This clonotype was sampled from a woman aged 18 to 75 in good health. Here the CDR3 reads CASSLKREGLNEQFF.